This TCR beta chain was captured in a study of molecular identifiers for immune sequencing clone quantification. In the study overall: Replicates involved a five-way split of RNA from around 18,000 or 91,000 naive CD8 cells, with sequencing of four.

The CDR3 has 13 residues. CDR1 and CDR2 from the germline V gene are MGHDK and SYGVNS. V was clipped by 6 bases and J by 9 bases; unmatched bases: 8. In this sample, this clonotype turned up a few times. The antigen remains unidentified. Since a much larger clone is just one base distant, this may be a read error. Study-level results: Clones above 20 RNA copies contained over 99% of effector molecules but under 1% of naive ones.

Previously published methods and listed TCR primers were used for the bulk TCR libraries. TCRdb re-called the PCR reads with MiXCR, one entry per CDR3 protein. In the table there are about 10,000 distinct CDR3 sequences, approximately 20% of which are singletons. Preparation of naive CD8 libraries involved 20,000 to 1,000,000 sorted cells and 10%, 30% or 50% RNA. Sequenced: naive CD8+ T cells from blood, with Jurkat cell RNA spiked in. Subset given: FACS-sorted CD8+CD4-CCR7+CD45RA+ naive T cells. The chain combines TRBV25-1 with TRBJ2-1; TRBD2 aligns across 7 bases. This TCR was recovered from a human donor in good health. Some libraries in this study had Jurkat cell RNA spiked in. Here the CDR3 reads CASRGTNGTEQFF. The CDR3 DNA follows: TGTGCCAGCAGGGGGACTAACGGGACTGAGCAGTTCTTC.